The clone carrying this TCR beta chain was found a few times. Germline CDR1 is SGHRS and CDR2 is YFSETQ. The CDR3 length is 14 residues. The V end was cut by 4 bases, the J end by 1 base, with 10 bases between. The data derive from a study of CD8+ T cells in alopecia areata. Study as a whole: The tofacitinib course ran for 6 to 18 months and was followed by 6 months off drug.

Obtained from alopecia areata patients were lesional scalp punch biopsies along with peripheral blood. Sequencing used cDNA as its template, made by extracting RNA and reverse transcribing it. TCRdb's table, derived via immunoSEQ multiplex PCR, lists solely in-frame clones and lacks some. The profile covers 250,000 or so clones, with under 80% appearing a single time and around 1.2% taken by the ten largest. The J gene is TRBJ2-3, the V gene TRBV5-1; D gene unclear. The sample in question was CD4+ T cells sorted from blood, obtained at week 0. The TCR comes from a human donor with alopecia areata. CDR3 amino acids: CASSPLAGTDTQYF. The CDR3 DNA reads TGCGCCAGCAGCCCTCTTGCGGGCACAGATACGCAGTATTTT.